This T cell receptor (beta chain) was recovered during a study of T cell responses to AZD1222 COVID-19 vaccine. Study-wide context: Whether given at about 4 or about 12 weeks, second doses were pooled.

Libraries were prepared by immunoSEQ multiplex PCR; TCRdb keeps only in-frame clonotypes and omits some of them. The sample includes 120,000 to 150,000 clones, over 75% of them seen just once. Trimming removed 8 bases from V and 1 base from J, with 8 bases in between. CDR1 is MNHNY, CDR2 SVGAGI, per germline (reference sequence). This CDR3 is built from 12 residues. The input for sequencing was peripheral blood, taken on day 0 of AZD1222 vaccination. The V gene is TRBV6-6, the J gene TRBJ1-1; TRBD1 is a possible D gene (5 bases). This clonotype originated in an adult in good health. CDR3 in amino acids: CASWGQNTEAFF. The CDR3 nucleotides are TGTGCCAGCTGGGGCCAGAACACTGAAGCTTTCTTT.